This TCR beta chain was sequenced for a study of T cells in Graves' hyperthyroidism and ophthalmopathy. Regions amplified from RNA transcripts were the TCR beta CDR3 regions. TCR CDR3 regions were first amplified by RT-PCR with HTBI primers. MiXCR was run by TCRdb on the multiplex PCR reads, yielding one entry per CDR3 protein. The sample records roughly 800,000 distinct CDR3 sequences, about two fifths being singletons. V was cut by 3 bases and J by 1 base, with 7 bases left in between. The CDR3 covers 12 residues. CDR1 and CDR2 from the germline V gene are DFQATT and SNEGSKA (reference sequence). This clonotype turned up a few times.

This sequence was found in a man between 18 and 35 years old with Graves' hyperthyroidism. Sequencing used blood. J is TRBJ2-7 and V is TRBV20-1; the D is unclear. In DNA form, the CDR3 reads TGCAGTGCTAGTCAAAATTCCTACGAGCAGTACTTC. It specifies CSASQNSYEQYF.